The 2 T cell receptor beta chains reported below all come from one sample, sequenced in a study of post-analysis software for immune sequencing data (dated by TCRdb to about 2015). General conclusions and limits of the study: Significantly higher frequencies in patients than in controls were found for roughly 5 TRBV segments, including TRBV5-6, TRBV5-1 and TRBV20-1.

These TCRs' antigens remain unknown. Library preparation used PCR. TCRdb lists the instrument as Illumina HiSeq 2500. Unique molecular identifiers were incorporated into TCR beta cDNA libraries to reduce PCR and sequencing biases. Through fastp at Q25 and MiXCR, TCRdb rebuilt clones from the public reads, retaining in-frame beta chains. Rows are unified per CDR3 protein, each entry keeping the most common DNA and genes. The table for this sample lists about 540,000 distinct CDR3 sequences; about a third of them were counted only once. Of the sample, 4.5% to 7.5% is held by the ten largest clones. The sample comprised blood. The source is a girl under 18 with multiple sclerosis.

The chain has TRBV5-6 and TRBJ2-3; the match to TRBD2 covers 9 bases. There are 15 residues in the CDR3. CDR1 is SGHDT and CDR2 is YYEEEE in the germline V gene. V was pared by 5 bases and J by 2 bases, with 6 bases of the junction left unmatched. The DNA for the CDR3 is TGTGCCAGCAGATTGACTAGCGGTAACACAGATACGCAGTATTTT. Translation: CASRLTSGNTDTQYF.

This clonotype was seen a handful of times. The chain recombines TRBV7-9 with TRBJ2-7; D may correspond to TRBD1 or TRBD2 (5 bases each). With 1 base removed from V and 0 bases from J, the gap between germline ends came to 13 bases. Germline loops: CDR1 SEHNR, CDR2 FQNEAQ (reference sequence). The CDR3 totals 16 residues. In DNA form, the CDR3 reads TGTGCCAGCAGCTTAGATACCGGGGCCTCCTCCTACGAGCAGTACTTC. Translation: CASSLDTGASSYEQYF.